Sequencing of this T cell receptor beta chain was carried out in a study of beta chain features in type 1 diabetes. For the study at large: Sorted cells examined across all samples numbered 107,917,701.

Isolated RNA was reverse transcribed in full, so expressed TCRB transcripts were sequenced. Assay used: immunoSEQ multiplex PCR; TCRdb lists only in-frame clones, some missing. Of around 250,000 clones in the sample, roughly 15% were seen once. This receptor was obtained from a woman aged 35 to 49 in good health. Sequenced sample: naive CD4+ T cells from blood.

The CDR3 region is CASSPLGKNSPLHF. DNA for the CDR3: TGTGCCAGCAGCCCTCTGGGCAAAAATTCACCCCTCCACTTT. The chain combines TRBV9 with TRBJ1-6; D gene ambiguous. V lost 4 bases, J lost 7 bases, and 12 bases lay in between. The CDR3 is 14 residues long. The germline V gene encodes CDR1 SGDLS and CDR2 YYNGEE.